This T cell receptor beta chain was recorded in a study of Tregs in tolerant kidney transplant recipients. On this clone: No antigen is known for it.

Repertoires were generated with immunoSEQ multiplex PCR, while TCRdb's copy carries only in-frame clones and drops some. This table holds 240,000 or so clones, 80% to 85% found once. General study findings and limits: No direct test of biological reproducibility was done here.

The CDR3 covers 15 residues. V was cut by 4 bases and J by 8 bases, with 20 bases left in between. The V gene's germline CDR1 is MNHEY and CDR2 SMNVEV (reference sequence). The rearrangement links TRBV27 to TRBJ1-2; D is unresolved. The receptor comes from a human donor in good health. Sample: CD4+ T cells from blood. In DNA form, the CDR3 reads TGTGCCAGCAGTTACTCCGGCCCGTCGTATGGGGGCTACACCTTC. It is translated as CASSYSGPSYGGYTF.